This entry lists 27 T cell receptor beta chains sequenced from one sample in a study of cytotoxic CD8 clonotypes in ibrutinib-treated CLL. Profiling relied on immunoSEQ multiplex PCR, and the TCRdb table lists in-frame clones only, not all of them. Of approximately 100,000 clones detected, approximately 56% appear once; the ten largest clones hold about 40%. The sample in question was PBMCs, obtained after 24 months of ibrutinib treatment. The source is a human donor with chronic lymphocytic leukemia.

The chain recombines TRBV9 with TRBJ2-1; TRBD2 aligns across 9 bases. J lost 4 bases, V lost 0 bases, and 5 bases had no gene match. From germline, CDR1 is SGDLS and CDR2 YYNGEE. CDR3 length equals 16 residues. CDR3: CASSVEPSGAYNEQFF. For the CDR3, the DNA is TGTGCCAGCAGCGTAGAGCCTAGCGGGGCTTACAATGAGCAGTTCTTC. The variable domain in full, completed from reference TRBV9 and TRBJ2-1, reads DSGVTQTPKHLITATGQRVTLRCSPRSGDLSVYWYQQSLDQGLQFLIQYYNGEERAKGNILERFSAQQFPDLHSELNLSSLELGDSALYFCASSVEPSGAYNEQFFGPGTRLTVL.

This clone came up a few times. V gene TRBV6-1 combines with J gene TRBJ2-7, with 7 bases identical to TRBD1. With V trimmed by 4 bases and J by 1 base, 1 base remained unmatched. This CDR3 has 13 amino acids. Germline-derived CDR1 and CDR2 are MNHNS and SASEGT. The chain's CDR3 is CASSGGQSYEQYF. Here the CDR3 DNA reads TGTGCCAGCAGTGGGGGACAGTCCTACGAGCAGTACTTC.

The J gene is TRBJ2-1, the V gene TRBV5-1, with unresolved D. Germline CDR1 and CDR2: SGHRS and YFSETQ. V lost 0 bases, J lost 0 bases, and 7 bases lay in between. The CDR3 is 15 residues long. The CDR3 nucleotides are TGCGCCAGCAGCTTGGTGCAGAGCTCCTACAATGAGCAGTTCTTC. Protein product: CASSLVQSSYNEQFF.

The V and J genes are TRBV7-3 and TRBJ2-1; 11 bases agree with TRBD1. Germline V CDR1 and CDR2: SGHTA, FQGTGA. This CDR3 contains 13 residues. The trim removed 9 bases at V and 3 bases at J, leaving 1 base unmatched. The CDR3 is CASGTGGYNEQFF. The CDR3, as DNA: TGTGCCAGTGGGACAGGGGGCTACAATGAGCAGTTCTTC.

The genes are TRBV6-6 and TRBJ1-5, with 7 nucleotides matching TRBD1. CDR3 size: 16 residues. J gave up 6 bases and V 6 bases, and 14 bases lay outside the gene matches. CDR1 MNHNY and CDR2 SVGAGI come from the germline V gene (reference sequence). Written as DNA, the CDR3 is TGTGCCAGCAGCCACGGAGTTACAGGGGAGAGTCAGCCCCAGCATTTT. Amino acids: CASSHGVTGESQPQHF.

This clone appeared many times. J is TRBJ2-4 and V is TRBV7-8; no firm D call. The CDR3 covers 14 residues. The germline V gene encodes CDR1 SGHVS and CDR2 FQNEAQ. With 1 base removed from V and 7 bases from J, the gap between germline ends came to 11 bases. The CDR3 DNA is TGTGCCAGCAGCTTAGGTCTGGGATCCAACATTCAGTACTTC. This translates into CASSLGLGSNIQYF.

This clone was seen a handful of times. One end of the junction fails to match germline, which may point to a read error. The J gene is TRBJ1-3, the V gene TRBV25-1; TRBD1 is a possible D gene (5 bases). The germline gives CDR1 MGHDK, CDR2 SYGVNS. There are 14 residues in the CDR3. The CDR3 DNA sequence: TGTGCCAGCCGTGACCGGGGGTTTGGAAACACCATATATTTT. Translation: CASRDRGFGNTIYF. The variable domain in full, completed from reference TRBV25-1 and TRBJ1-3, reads EADIYQTPRYLVIGTGKKITLECSQTMGHDKMYWYQQDPGMELHLIHYSYGVNSTEKGDLSSESTVSRIRTEHFPLTLESARPSHTSQYLCASRDRGFGNTIYFGEGSWLTVV.

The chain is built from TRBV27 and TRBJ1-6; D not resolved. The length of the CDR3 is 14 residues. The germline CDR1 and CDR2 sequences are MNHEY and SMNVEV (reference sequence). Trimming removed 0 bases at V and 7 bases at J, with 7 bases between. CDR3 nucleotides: TGTGCCAGCAGTTTATCCCGACCCAATTCACCCCTCCACTTT. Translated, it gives CASSLSRPNSPLHF.

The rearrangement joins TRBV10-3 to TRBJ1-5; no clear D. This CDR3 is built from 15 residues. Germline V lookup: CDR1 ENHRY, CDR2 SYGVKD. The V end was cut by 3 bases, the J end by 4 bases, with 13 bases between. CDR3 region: CAISDVGASNQPQHF. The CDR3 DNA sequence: TGTGCCATCAGTGATGTGGGCGCCTCTAATCAGCCCCAGCATTTT.

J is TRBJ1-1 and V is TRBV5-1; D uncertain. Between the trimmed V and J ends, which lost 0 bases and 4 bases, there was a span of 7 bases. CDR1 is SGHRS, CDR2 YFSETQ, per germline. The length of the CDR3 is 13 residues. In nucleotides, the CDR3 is TGCGCCAGCAGCTTGGTGGTGGGCACTGAAGCTTTCTTT. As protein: CASSLVVGTEAFF.

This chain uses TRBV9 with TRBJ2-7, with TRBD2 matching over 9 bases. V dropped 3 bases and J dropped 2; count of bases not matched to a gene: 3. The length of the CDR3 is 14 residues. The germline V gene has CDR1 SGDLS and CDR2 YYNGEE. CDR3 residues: CASSGTSGPYEQYF. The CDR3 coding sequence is TGTGCCAGCAGCGGAACTAGCGGGCCCTACGAGCAGTACTTC.

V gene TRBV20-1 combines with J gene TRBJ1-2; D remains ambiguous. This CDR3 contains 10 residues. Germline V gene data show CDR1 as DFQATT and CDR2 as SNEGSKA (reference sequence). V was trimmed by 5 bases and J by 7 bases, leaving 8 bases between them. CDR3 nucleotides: TGCAGTGCTGAGGAAAGTGGCTACACCTTC. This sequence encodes CSAEESGYTF.

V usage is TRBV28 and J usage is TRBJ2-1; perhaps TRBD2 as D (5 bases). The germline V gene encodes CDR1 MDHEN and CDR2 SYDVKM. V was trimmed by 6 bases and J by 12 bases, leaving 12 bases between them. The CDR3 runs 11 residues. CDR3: CASSLEAVQFF. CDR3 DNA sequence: TGTGCCAGCAGCCTTGAAGCGGTGCAGTTCTTC.

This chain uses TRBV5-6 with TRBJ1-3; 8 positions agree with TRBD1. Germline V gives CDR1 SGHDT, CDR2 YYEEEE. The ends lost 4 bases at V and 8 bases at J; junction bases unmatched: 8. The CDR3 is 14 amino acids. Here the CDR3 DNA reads TGTGCCAGCAGCCCGATGGACAGGGTGGACACCATATATTTT. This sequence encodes CASSPMDRVDTIYF.

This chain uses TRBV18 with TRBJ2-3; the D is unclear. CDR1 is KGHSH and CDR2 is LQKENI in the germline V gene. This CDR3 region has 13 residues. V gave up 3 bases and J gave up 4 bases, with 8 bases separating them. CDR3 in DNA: TGTGCCAGCTCACCGGTTGCACCAGATACGCAGTATTTT. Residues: CASSPVAPDTQYF.

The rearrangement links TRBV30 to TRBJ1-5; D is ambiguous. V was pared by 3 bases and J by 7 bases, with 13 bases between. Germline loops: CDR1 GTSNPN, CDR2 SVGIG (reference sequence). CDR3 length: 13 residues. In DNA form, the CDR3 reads TGTGCCTGGAGCGCCCCGGGGTCCCAGCCCCAGCATTTT. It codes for CAWSAPGSQPQHF.

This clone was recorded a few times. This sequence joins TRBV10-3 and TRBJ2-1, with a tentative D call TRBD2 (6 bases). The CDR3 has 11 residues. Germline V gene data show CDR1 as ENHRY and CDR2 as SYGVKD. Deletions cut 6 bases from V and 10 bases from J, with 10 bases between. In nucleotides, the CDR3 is TGTGCCATCAGGGCTCGGGAGGAGCAGTTCTTC. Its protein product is CAIRAREEQFF.

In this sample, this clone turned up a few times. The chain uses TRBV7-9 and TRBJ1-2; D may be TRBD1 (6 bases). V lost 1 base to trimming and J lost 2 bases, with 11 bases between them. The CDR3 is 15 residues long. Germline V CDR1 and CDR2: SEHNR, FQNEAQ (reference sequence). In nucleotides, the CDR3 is TGTGCCAGCAGCTTAGACGCAGGGGTAAACTATGGCTACACCTTC. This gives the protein CASSLDAGVNYGYTF.

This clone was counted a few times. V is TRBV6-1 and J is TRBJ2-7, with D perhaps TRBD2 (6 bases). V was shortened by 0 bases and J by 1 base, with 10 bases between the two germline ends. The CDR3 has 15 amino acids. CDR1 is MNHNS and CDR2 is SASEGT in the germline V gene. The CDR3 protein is CASSEAMGGSYEQYF. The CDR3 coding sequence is TGTGCCAGCAGTGAAGCGATGGGGGGATCCTACGAGCAGTACTTC.

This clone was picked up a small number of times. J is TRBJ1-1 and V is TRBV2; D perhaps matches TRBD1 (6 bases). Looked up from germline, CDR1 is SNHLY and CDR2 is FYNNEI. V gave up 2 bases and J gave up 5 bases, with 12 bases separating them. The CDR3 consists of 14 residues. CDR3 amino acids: CASSERGGWTEAFF. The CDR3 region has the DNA TGTGCCAGCAGTGAAAGAGGGGGTTGGACTGAAGCTTTCTTT.

The CDR3 protein is CASSLALGGNSEAFF. The CDR3, as DNA: TGTGCCAGCAGCTTAGCTCTAGGCGGGAATTCTGAAGCTTTCTTT. V usage is TRBV7-8 and J usage is TRBJ1-1, with D uncertain. The CDR3 contains 15 residues. V was clipped by 0 bases and J by 6 bases, with 14 bases between them. Germline V gene sequence: CDR1 SGHVS, CDR2 FQNEAQ. The whole variable domain, remainder taken from reference TRBV7-8 and TRBJ1-1, is GAGVSQSPRYKVAKRGQDVALRCDPISGHVSLFWYQQALGQGPEFLTYFQNEAQLDKSGLPSDRFFAERPEGSVSTLKIQRTQQEDSAVYLCASSLALGGNSEAFFGQGTRLTVV.

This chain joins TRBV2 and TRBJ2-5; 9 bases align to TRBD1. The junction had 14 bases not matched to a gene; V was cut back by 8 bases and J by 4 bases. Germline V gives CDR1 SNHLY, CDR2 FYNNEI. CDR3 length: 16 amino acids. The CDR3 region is CASGGIGQGLGETQYF. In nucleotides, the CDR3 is TGTGCCAGCGGGGGGATCGGACAGGGGTTGGGAGAGACCCAGTACTTC.

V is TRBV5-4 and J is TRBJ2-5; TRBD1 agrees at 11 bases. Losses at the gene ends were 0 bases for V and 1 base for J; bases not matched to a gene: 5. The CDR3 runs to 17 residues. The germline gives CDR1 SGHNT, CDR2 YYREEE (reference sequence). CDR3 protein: CASSLVGGTGGQETQYF. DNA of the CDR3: TGTGCCAGCAGCTTGGTGGGCGGGACAGGGGGCCAAGAGACCCAGTACTTC.

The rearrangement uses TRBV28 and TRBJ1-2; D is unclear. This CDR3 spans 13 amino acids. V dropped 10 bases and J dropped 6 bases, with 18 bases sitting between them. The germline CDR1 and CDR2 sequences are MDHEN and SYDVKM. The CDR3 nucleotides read TGTGCCACCGATCCGGATGGGGAGCATGGCTACACCTTC. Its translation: CATDPDGEHGYTF.

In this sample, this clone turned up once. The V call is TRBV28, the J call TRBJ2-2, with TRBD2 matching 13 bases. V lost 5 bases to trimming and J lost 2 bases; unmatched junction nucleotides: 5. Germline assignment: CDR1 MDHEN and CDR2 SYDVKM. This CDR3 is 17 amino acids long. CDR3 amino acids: CASSATSGGANTGELFF. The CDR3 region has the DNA TGTGCCAGCAGTGCCACTAGCGGGGGGGCCAACACCGGGGAGCTGTTTTTT.

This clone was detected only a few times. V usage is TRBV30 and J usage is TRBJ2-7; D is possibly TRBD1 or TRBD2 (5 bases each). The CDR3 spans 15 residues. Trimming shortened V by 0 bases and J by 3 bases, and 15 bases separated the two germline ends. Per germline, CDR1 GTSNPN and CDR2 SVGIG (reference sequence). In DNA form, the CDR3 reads TGTGCCTGGAGTGTACGTGGGACCGTACTCTACGAGCAGTACTTC. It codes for CAWSVRGTVLYEQYF.

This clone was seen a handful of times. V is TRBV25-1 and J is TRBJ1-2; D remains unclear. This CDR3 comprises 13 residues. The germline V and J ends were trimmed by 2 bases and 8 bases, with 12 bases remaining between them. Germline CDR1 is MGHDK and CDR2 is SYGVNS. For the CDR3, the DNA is TGTGCCAGCAGTGAAAAGCTCGAAGACGGCTACACCTTC. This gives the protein CASSEKLEDGYTF.